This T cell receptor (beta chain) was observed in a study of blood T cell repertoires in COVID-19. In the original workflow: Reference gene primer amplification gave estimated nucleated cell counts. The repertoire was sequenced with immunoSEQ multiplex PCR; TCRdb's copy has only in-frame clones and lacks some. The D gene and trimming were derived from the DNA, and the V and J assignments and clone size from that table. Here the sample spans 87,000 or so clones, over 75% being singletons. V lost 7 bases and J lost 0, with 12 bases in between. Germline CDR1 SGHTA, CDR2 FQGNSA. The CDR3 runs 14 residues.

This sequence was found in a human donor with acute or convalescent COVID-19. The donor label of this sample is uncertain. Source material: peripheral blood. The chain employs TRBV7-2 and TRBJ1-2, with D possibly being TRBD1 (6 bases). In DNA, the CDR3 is TGTGCCAGCACCCTAGGACAGACTAACTATGGCTACACCTTC. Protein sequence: CASTLGQTNYGYTF.